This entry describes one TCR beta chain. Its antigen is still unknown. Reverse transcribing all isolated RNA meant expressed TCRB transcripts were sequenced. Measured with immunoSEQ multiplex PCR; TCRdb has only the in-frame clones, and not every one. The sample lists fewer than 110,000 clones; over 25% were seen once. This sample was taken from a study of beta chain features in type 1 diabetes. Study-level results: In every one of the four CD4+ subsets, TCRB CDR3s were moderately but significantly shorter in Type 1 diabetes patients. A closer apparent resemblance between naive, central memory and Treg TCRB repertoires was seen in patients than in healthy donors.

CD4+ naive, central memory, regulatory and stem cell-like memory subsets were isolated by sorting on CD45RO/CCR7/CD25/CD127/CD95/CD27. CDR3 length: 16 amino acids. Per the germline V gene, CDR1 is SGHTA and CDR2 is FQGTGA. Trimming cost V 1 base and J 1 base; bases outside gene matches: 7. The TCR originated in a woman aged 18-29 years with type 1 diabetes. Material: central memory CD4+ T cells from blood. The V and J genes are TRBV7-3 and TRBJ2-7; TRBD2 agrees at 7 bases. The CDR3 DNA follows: TGTGCCAGCAGCTTAAAAATAGCGGGTGAGTCCTACGAGCAGTACTTC. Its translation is CASSLKIAGESYEQYF.